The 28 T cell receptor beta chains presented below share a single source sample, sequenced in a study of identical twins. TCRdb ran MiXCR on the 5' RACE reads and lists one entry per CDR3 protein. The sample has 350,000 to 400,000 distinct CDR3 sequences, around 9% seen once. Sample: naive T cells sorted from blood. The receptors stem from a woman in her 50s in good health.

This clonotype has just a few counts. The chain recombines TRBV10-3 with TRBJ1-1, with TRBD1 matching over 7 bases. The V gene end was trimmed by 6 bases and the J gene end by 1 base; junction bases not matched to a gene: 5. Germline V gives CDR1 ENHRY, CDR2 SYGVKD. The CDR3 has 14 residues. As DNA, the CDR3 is TGTGCCATCAGAAGACAGGGACAGAACACTGAAGCTTTCTTT. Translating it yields CAIRRQGQNTEAFF.

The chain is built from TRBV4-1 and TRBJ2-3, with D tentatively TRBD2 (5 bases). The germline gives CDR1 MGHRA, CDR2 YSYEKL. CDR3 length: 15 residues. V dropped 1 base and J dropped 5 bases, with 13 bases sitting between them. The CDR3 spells CASSQGNIREDTQYF. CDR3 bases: TGCGCCAGCAGCCAAGGAAATATTCGGGAAGATACGCAGTATTTT.

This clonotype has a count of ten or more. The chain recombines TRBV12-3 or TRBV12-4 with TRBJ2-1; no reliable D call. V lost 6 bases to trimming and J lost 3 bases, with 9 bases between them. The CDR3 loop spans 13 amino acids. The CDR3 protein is CASSPSNYNEQFF. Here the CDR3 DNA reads TGTGCCAGCAGCCCCTCCAACTACAATGAGCAGTTCTTC.

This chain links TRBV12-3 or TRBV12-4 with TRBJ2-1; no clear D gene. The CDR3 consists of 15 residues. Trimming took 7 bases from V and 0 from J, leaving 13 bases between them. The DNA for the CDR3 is TGTGCCAGCAACTTAATCGGAAGCTCCTACAATGAGCAGTTCTTC. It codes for CASNLIGSSYNEQFF.

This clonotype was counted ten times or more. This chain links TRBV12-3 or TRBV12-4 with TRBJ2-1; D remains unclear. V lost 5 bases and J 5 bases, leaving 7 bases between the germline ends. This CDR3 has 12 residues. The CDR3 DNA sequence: TGTGCCAGCAGTCCAGTGGACAATGAGCAGTTCTTC. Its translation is CASSPVDNEQFF.

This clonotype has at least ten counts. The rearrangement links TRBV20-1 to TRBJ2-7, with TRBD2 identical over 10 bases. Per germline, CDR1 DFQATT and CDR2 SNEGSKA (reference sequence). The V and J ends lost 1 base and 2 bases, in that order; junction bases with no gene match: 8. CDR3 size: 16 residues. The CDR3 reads CSARGLTSGNAYEQYF. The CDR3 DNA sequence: TGCAGTGCTAGAGGCTTAACTAGCGGGAACGCCTACGAGCAGTACTTC.

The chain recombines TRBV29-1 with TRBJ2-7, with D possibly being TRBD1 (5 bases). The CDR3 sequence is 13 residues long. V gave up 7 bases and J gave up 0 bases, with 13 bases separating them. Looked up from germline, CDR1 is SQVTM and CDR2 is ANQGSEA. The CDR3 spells CSAGGHHSYEQYF. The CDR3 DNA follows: TGCAGCGCGGGCGGACACCACTCCTACGAGCAGTACTTC.

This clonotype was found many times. CDR3 bases: TGTGCCAGCAGTGATTCCCGGCTAGCGGGACCCAATGAGCAGTTCTTC. Translated, it gives CASSDSRLAGPNEQFF. The chain recombines TRBV2 with TRBJ2-1, with TRBD2 identical over 9 bases. V shed 3 bases and J 6 bases; nucleotides not matched to a gene: 9. The germline gives CDR1 SNHLY, CDR2 FYNNEI. The CDR3 has 16 residues.

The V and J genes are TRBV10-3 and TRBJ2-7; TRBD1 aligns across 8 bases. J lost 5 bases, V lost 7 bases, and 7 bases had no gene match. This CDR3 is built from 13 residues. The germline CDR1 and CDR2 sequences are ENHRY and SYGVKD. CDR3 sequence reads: CAITGRGLDEQYF. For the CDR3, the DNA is TGTGCCATCACGGGCAGGGGGCTCGACGAGCAGTACTTC.

For the CDR3, the DNA is TGTGCCAGCAGTCCCCCTCCTCATCCCAATTCACCCCTCCACTTT. Amino acids: CASSPPPHPNSPLHF. V is TRBV27 and J is TRBJ1-6, with no clear D. With 5 bases removed from V and 7 bases from J, the gap between germline ends came to 15 bases. The CDR3 runs to 15 residues. The germline CDR1 and CDR2 sequences are MNHEY and SMNVEV (reference sequence).

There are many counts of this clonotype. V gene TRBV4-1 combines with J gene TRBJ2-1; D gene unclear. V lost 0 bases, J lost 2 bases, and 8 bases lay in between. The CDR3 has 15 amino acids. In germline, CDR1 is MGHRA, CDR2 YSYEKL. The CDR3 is CASSQDGVAYNEQFF. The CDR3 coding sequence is TGCGCCAGCAGCCAAGACGGCGTCGCCTACAATGAGCAGTTCTTC.

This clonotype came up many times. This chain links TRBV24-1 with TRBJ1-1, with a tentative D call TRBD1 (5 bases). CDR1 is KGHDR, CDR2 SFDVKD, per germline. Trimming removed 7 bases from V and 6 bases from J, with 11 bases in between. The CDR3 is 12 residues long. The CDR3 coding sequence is TGTGCCACCAGCCACGGGGGTCCTGAAGCTTTCTTT. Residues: CATSHGGPEAFF.

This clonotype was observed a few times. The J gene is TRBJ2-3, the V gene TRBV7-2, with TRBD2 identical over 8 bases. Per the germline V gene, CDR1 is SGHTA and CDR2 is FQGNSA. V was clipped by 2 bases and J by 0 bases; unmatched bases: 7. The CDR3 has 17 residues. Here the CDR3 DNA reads TGTGCCAGCAGCTTATTGCTAGCGGGTCCTAGCACAGATACGCAGTATTTT. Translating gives CASSLLLAGPSTDTQYF.

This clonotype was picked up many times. The CDR3: CASRPSNTGELFF. CDR3 bases: TGTGCCAGCAGACCCTCGAACACCGGGGAGCTGTTTTTT. V is TRBV7-9 and J is TRBJ2-2; D not resolved. Germline values: CDR1 SEHNR, CDR2 FQNEAQ (reference sequence). The CDR3 loop spans 13 amino acids. V lost 6 bases, J lost 0 bases, and 5 bases lay in between.

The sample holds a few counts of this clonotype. This chain's CDR3 is CASSQDDLGGLANEQYF. The CDR3, as DNA: TGTGCCAGCAGCCAAGACGACCTTGGGGGACTAGCGAACGAGCAGTACTTC. The V call is TRBV3-1, the J call TRBJ2-7; 10 bases agree with TRBD2. Germline-derived CDR1 and CDR2 are LGHDT and YNNKEL (reference sequence). V shed 0 bases, J shed 5 bases, and the junction held 10 bases outside the gene matches. This CDR3 region has 17 residues.

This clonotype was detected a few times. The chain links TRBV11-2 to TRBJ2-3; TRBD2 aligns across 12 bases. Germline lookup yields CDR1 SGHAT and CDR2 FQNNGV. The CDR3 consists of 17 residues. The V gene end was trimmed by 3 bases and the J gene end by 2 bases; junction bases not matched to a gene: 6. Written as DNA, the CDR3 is TGTGCCAGCAGCTTTTTACTAGCGGGAGGTTCCACAGATACGCAGTATTTT. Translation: CASSFLLAGGSTDTQYF.

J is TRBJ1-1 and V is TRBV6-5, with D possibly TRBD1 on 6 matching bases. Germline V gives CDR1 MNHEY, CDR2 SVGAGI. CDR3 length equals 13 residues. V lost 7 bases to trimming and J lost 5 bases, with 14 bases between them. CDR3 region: CASKGGRVTEAFF. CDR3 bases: TGTGCCAGCAAAGGGGGGCGCGTGACTGAAGCTTTCTTT.

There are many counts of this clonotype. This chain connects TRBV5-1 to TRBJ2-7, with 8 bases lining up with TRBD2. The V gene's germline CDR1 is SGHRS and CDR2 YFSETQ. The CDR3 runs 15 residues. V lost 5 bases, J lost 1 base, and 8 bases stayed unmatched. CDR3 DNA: TGCGCCAGCAGTTTGAGCGGGAGTAGATCCTACGAGCAGTACTTC. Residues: CASSLSGSRSYEQYF.

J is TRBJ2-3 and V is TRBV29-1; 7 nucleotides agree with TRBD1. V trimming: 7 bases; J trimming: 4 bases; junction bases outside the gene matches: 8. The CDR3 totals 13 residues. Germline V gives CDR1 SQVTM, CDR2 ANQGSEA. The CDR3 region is CSERQGIPDTQYF. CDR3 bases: TGCAGCGAGCGACAGGGAATCCCAGATACGCAGTATTTT.

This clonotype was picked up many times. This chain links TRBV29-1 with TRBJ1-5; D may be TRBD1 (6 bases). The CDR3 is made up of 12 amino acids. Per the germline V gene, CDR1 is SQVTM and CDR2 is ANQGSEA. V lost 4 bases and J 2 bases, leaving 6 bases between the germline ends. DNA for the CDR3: TGCAGCGTTGGACAGGGCAATCAGCCCCAGCATTTT. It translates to CSVGQGNQPQHF.

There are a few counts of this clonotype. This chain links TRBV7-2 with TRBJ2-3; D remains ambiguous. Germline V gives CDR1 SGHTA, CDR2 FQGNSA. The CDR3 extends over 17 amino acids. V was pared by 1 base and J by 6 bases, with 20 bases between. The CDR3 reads CASSLEALSSSPDTQYF. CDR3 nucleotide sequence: TGTGCCAGCAGCTTAGAGGCTCTAAGTTCTAGTCCCGATACGCAGTATTTT.

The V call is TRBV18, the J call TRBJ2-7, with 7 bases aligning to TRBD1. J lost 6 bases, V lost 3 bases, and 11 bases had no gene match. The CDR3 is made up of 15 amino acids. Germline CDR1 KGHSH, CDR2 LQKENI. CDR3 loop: CASSPFAGTETEQYV. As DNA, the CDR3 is TGTGCCAGCTCACCCTTCGCCGGGACAGAGACCGAGCAGTACGTC.

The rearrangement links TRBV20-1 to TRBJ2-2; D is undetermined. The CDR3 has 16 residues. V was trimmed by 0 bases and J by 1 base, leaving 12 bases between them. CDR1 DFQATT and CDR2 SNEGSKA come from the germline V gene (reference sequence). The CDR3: CSARDRPGGNTGELFF. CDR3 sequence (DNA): TGCAGTGCTAGAGATCGACCCGGCGGGAACACCGGGGAGCTGTTTTTT.

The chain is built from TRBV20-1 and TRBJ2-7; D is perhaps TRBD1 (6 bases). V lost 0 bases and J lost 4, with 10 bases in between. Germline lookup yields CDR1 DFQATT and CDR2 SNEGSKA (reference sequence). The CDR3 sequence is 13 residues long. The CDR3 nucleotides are TGCAGTGCTAGAGAGGGGGCTAGGTACGAGCAGTACGTC. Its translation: CSAREGARYEQYV.

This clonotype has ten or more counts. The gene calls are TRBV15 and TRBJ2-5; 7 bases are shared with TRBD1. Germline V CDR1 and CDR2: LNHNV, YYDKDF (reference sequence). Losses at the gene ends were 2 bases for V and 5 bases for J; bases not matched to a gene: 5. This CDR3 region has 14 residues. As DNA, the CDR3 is TGTGCCACCAGCAGACCGACAGGGATTGAGACCCAGTACTTC. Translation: CATSRPTGIETQYF.

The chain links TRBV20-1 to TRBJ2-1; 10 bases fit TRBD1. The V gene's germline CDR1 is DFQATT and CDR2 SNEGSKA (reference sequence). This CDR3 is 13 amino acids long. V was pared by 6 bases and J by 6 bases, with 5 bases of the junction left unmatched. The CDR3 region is CSAWTGGGNEQFF. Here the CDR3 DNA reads TGCAGTGCGTGGACAGGGGGGGGCAATGAGCAGTTCTTC.

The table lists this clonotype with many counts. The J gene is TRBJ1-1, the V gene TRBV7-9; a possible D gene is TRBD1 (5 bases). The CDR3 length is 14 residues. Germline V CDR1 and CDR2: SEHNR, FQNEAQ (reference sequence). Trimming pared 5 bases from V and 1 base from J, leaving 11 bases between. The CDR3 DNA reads TGTGCCAGCAGCCCGGGGGGTGAGAACACTGAAGCTTTCTTT. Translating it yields CASSPGGENTEAFF.

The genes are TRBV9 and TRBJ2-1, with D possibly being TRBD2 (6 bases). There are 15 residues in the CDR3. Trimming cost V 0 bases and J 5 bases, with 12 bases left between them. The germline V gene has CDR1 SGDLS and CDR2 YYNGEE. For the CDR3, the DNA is TGTGCCAGCAGCGTAGGGAGGGAGATCCACAATGAGCAGTTCTTC. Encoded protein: CASSVGREIHNEQFF. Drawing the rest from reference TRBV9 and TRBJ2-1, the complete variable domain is DSGVTQTPKHLITATGQRVTLRCSPRSGDLSVYWYQQSLDQGLQFLIQYYNGEERAKGNILERFSAQQFPDLHSELNLSSLELGDSALYFCASSVGREIHNEQFFGPGTRLTVL.